The entry that follows covers one TCR beta chain sequence. The source of the sample is a study of blood T cell repertoires in COVID-19. Study details: From the United States, Italy and Spain came samples of acute and convalescent COVID-19. T cells, B-cell-depleted T cells, or PBMCs provided the cDNA or gDNA that served as material.

The V segment lost 4 bases and the J segment 5 bases; nucleotides outside the gene matches: 6. The CDR3 is 15 residues long. Germline CDR1 is LNHDA and CDR2 is SQIVND (reference sequence). Authors' data handling: Nucleated cell number was recorded as an estimate derived from reference gene primer amplification. Measured with immunoSEQ multiplex PCR; TCRdb has only the in-frame clones, and not every one. V, J and clone size derive from that table, while D and trimming were established from the DNA sequence. The sample yields about 190,000 clones, about nine tenths seen once. This TCR came from a man in his forties with acute or convalescent COVID-19. Sequenced input: peripheral blood. The V gene is TRBV19, the J gene TRBJ2-1; 9 bases are a match to TRBD2. The DNA for the CDR3 is TGTGCCAGTAGTAGGGCGGGGGGGTCTCACAATGAGCAGTTCTTC. Its protein is CASSRAGGSHNEQFF. The full variable domain, with the rest looked up from reference TRBV19 and TRBJ2-1, is DGGITQSPKYLFRKEGQNVTLSCEQNLNHDAMYWYRQDPGQGLRLIYYSQIVNDFQKGDIAEGYSVSREKKESFPLTVTSAQKNPTAFYLCASSRAGGSHNEQFFGPGTRLTVL.